The 20 T cell receptor beta chains below were found in one sample sequenced in a study of CD4 and CD8 cells across lung adenocarcinoma regions. Each CDR3 protein gets one entry after TCRdb re-called the PCR reads with MiXCR. In the table there are under 15,000 distinct CDR3 sequences, about half of which are singletons. The sample consisted of CD8+ T cells from the margin of a lung tumor. The receptors were sampled from a male donor with lung adenocarcinoma. The CD4 and CD8 labels of this study may be unreliable.

This clonotype was counted a few times. The V call is TRBV27, the J call TRBJ2-2; a weak D match, TRBD1 (6 bases). Trimming removed 6 bases at V and 2 bases at J, with 19 bases between. Germline V lookup: CDR1 MNHEY, CDR2 SMNVEV (reference sequence). CDR3 length equals 17 residues. The CDR3 coding sequence is TGTGCCAGCAGAAAGTCTCCGGGACAAAGTAACACCGGGGAGCTGTTTTTT. Translating it yields CASRKSPGQSNTGELFF.

This clonotype turned up a few times. One junction end does not reproduce the germline sequence, and a read error may be involved. The chain employs TRBV6-1 and TRBJ2-2, with 9 bases aligning to TRBD1. This CDR3 has 14 amino acids. Germline values: CDR1 MNHNS, CDR2 SASEGT. CDR3 protein: CASGGTGPWGELFF. CDR3 DNA: TGTGCCAGCGGGGGGACAGGGCCATGGGGTGAGCTGTTCTTT.

This chain links TRBV6-5 with TRBJ2-3, with D possibly called TRBD1 or TRBD2 (5 bases each). From germline, CDR1 is MNHEY and CDR2 SVGAGI. V dropped 7 bases and J dropped 14 bases, with 25 bases sitting between them. This CDR3 has 14 amino acids. The CDR3 region has the DNA TGTGCCAGCACTTGGGACCGAAACACAGAGGCGCTGTATTTT. Encoded protein: CASTWDRNTEALYF.

This clonotype was counted at least ten times. J is TRBJ2-4 and V is TRBV6-1; 9 bases map to TRBD1. This CDR3 has 16 amino acids. Germline CDR1 MNHNS, CDR2 SASEGT. With 6 bases clipped from V and 7 bases from J, the junction kept 13 bases outside the gene matches. CDR3 in amino acids: CASSRTAQGAGNIQYF. The DNA of the CDR3 is TGTGCCAGCAGCCGCACGGCACAGGGGGCGGGGAACATTCAGTACTTC.

The chain employs TRBV6-1 and TRBJ2-3; weak D call: TRBD2 (5 bases). The CDR3 runs 15 residues. Germline V CDR1 and CDR2: MNHNS, SASEGT. The V end lost 9 bases, the J end lost 1 base, and 17 bases lay between the germline ends. The CDR3 protein is CARSKRVTGTDTQYF. The CDR3 DNA follows: TGTGCCAGGAGTAAGAGGGTCACTGGCACAGATACGCAGTATTTT.

V usage is TRBV6-1 and J usage is TRBJ2-5; D may be TRBD1 or TRBD2 (6 bases each). CDR1 is MNHNS and CDR2 is SASEGT in the germline V gene. There are 18 residues in the CDR3. V shed 0 bases and J shed 8 bases, with 25 bases lying between them. CDR3 residues: CASSEAGTGGRATDTQYF. The DNA for the CDR3 is TGTGCCAGCAGTGAAGCGGGGACTGGGGGGCGGGCCACAGATACCCAGTACTTC.

Ten or more counts support this clonotype. A much larger clone differs by one base, so this may be a read error. The rearrangement links TRBV6-1 to TRBJ2-1; the match to TRBD2 covers 13 bases. V gave up 7 bases and J gave up 12 bases; unmatched junction bases: 9. The CDR3 covers 14 residues. Germline assignment: CDR1 MNHNS and CDR2 SASEGT. DNA of the CDR3: TGTGCCAGCAACTCCGGGACTAGCGGGACGAGGCAGTTCTTC. This encodes CASNSGTSGTRQFF.

The rearrangement links TRBV6-1 to TRBJ2-1; D remains ambiguous. Trimming removed 8 bases from V and 9 bases from J, with 20 bases in between. The CDR3 loop spans 14 amino acids. Per germline, CDR1 MNHNS and CDR2 SASEGT. The CDR3 is CASVAADSWSEQFF. The CDR3 coding sequence is TGTGCCAGCGTGGCGGCAGATTCGTGGAGTGAGCAGTTCTTC.

The V gene is TRBV19, the J gene TRBJ2-4; maybe TRBD2 (6 bases). Germline V gives CDR1 LNHDA, CDR2 SQIVND (reference sequence). CDR3 size: 16 residues. The V end was cut by 5 bases, the J end by 0 bases, with 14 bases between. CDR3 amino acids: CASSYRRGLAKNIQYF. As DNA, the CDR3 is TGTGCCAGTAGTTATCGCCGGGGACTAGCCAAAAACATTCAGTACTTC.

This clonotype is medium-sized by share. V gene TRBV4-1 combines with J gene TRBJ2-7; D possibly corresponds to TRBD1 (7 bases). Per germline, CDR1 MGHRA and CDR2 YSYEKL. The CDR3 is made up of 12 amino acids. V lost 11 bases and J lost 1, with 12 bases in between. The CDR3 reads CAAGGQSYEQYF. DNA for the CDR3: TGCGCCGCAGGGGGGCAATCCTACGAGCAGTACTTC.

In regard to this clonotype: At one end, the junction sequence differs from germline, possibly due to a read error. J is TRBJ2-3 and V is TRBV6-5; D may correspond to TRBD1 or TRBD2 (7 bases each). The CDR3 sequence is 16 residues long. Germline V lookup: CDR1 MNHEY, CDR2 SVGAGI. The DNA for the CDR3 is TGTGCCAGCAGTTACTCAGGGGGAGGGGGCCCAGATACGCAGTACTTT. It specifies CASSYSGGGGPDTQYF.

This clonotype is medium-sized within its sample. The J gene is TRBJ1-6, the V gene TRBV6-1, with no clear D. The CDR3 contains 12 residues. The germline CDR1 and CDR2 sequences are MNHNS and SASEGT. V shed 3 bases and J shed 9 bases, with 6 bases lying between them. The CDR3 DNA sequence: TGTGCCAGCAGTGAGAGAGGTTCACCCCTCCACTTT. This sequence encodes CASSERGSPLHF.

This chain uses TRBV6-5 with TRBJ1-1; 7 nucleotides match TRBD1. This CDR3 comprises 17 residues. The V gene's germline CDR1 is MNHEY and CDR2 SVGAGI. Trimming removed 2 bases from V and 4 bases from J; junction bases left unmatched: 13. The CDR3 spells CASSYRGRIYLGTEAFF. The CDR3 DNA follows: TGTGCCAGCAGTTACAGGGGGCGGATTTATTTAGGCACTGAAGCTTTCTTT.

This clonotype is deemed medium-sized. V and J are TRBV27 and TRBJ2-3; 9 nucleotides align to TRBD1. In germline, CDR1 is MNHEY, CDR2 SMNVEV (reference sequence). V shed 6 bases, J shed 8 bases, and the junction held 9 bases outside the gene matches. The CDR3 sequence is 14 residues long. CDR3 nucleotide sequence: TGTGCCAGCAGAACAGGGGGCCCTTTGGGTACGCAGTATTTT. Encoded protein: CASRTGGPLGTQYF.

This clonotype was seen only a few times. This may arise from a read error, as a much more abundant clone is one base away. This chain connects TRBV12-3 or TRBV12-4 to TRBJ2-4, with D possibly matching TRBD1 (7 bases). V lost 2 bases to trimming and J lost 13 bases, with 18 bases between them. This CDR3 region has 14 residues. CDR3 DNA: TGTGCCAGCAGTTTACAGGGGGGAGTGAATGAGCAGTACTTC. Protein: CASSLQGGVNEQYF.

In this sample, this clonotype turned up a few times. This chain uses TRBV11-2 with TRBJ2-1; D not resolved. The CDR3 is 15 amino acids. Germline loops: CDR1 SGHAT, CDR2 FQNNGV. The ends were cut back, 2 bases at V and 7 bases at J, with 15 bases in the middle. The CDR3 loop is CASSLISLGANEQFF. CDR3 coding DNA: TGTGCCAGCAGCTTAATAAGCCTAGGTGCGAATGAGCAGTTCTTC.

Within the sample, this clonotype is medium-sized. The chain employs TRBV7-2 and TRBJ2-1, with D perhaps TRBD1 (5 bases). Near its end, the DNA agrees better with TRBJ2-7, so the J call may be wrong. The CDR3 loop spans 14 amino acids. CDR1 is SGHTA and CDR2 is FQGNSA in the germline V gene. Here the CDR3 DNA reads TGTGCCAGCAGCTTGATAGGGGTACCGTACGAGCAGTACTTC. It codes for CASSLIGVPYEQYF.

Points on this clonotype: Mismatch with germline at one junction end may stem from a read error. This sequence joins TRBV27 and TRBJ2-3; 12 nucleotides agree with TRBD2. This CDR3 has 16 residues. Germline V CDR1 and CDR2: MNHEY, SMNVEV (reference sequence). The CDR3 DNA reads TGTGCCAGCAGTTCACGACTAGCGGGAGACAAAGATACCCAGTACTTT. Protein sequence: CASSSRLAGDKDTQYF.

The V and J genes are TRBV12-3 or TRBV12-4 and TRBJ2-5, with 11 bases identical to TRBD2. The better agreement between TRBJ2-7 and the DNA end casts doubt on the J call. The CDR3 loop spans 14 amino acids. Here the CDR3 reads CASSGTSGTYEQYF. CDR3 in DNA: TGTGCCAGCAGTGGGACTAGCGGTACCTACGAGCAGTACTTC.

As for this clonotype: This could be a read error, since a much larger clone is one nucleotide away. The CDR3 does not close with the conserved phenylalanine or tryptophan, likely indicating a read error. This chain uses TRBV7-6 with TRBJ2-5, with D uncertain. The germline CDR1 and CDR2 sequences are SGHVS and FNYEAQ. Trimming cost V 6 bases and J 3 bases, with 2 bases left between them. The CDR3 covers 10 residues. The CDR3 DNA is TGTGCCAGCAGTAAAGAGACCCAGTACTTG. Protein sequence: CASSKETQYL.